Listed below are T cell receptor beta chains from one sample, sequenced in a study of blood T cell repertoires in COVID-19. Some clones are missing from TCRdb's copy, which holds only in-frame ones; the method was immunoSEQ multiplex PCR. The sample includes approximately 99,000 clones, around 74% of them seen just once. Material: peripheral blood. These receptors were obtained from a woman of 80 years or more with active or convalescent COVID-19. CDR3s include the opening cysteine and the closing phenylalanine or tryptophan. A D gene is named only where the DNA matches it firmly. Clone size is shown for a subset of rows, as once, few, many or a class of expanded clone.

TRBV6-5,NA,TRBJ2-7,NA,CASGASGDRYEQYF,TGTGCCAGCGGCGCATCGGGAGACCGCTACGAGCAGTACTTC
TRBV5-1,NA,TRBJ2-7,NA,CASSLSTGISYEQYF,TGCGCCAGCAGCTTGAGTACCGGGATCTCCTACGAGCAGTACTTC
TRBV19,TRBD1,TRBJ1-1,NA,CASSIQGVPDTEAFF,TGTGCCAGTAGTATACAGGGGGTCCCAGACACTGAAGCTTTCTTT
TRBV20-1,NA,TRBJ2-3,NA,CSANHREYKYF,TGCAGTGCTAATCACCGGGAGTATAAGTATTTT
TRBV9,TRBD2,TRBJ2-2,NA,CASSAGGTSSTGELFF,TGTGCCAGCAGCGCCGGCGGGACTAGCAGCACCGGGGAGCTGTTTTTT
TRBV4-1,TRBD1,TRBJ2-7,few,CASSSGQGSDEQYF,TGCGCCAGCAGCTCCGGACAGGGGAGTGACGAGCAGTACTTC
TRBV5-1,TRBD1,TRBJ1-4,NA,CASSLGDRGHEKLFF,TGTGCCAGCAGCTTGGGGGACAGGGGGCATGAAAAACTGTTTTTT
TRBV19,TRBD1,TRBJ2-3,NA,CASSIGTGGADTQYF,TGTGCCAGTAGTATTGGGACAGGGGGCGCAGATACGCAGTATTTT
TRBV9,TRBD1,TRBJ1-2,NA,CASRPDRAWGGYTF,TGTGCCAGCAGACCTGACAGGGCCTGGGGTGGCTACACCTTC
TRBV12-3/TRBV12-4,TRBD1,TRBJ2-7,NA,CASRRTGGVQQYF,TGTGCCAGCAGAAGGACAGGGGGCGTACAGCAGTACTTC
TRBV7-2,TRBD1,TRBJ2-3,NA,CASNADRGSTDTQYF,TGTGCCAGCAACGCGGACAGGGGAAGCACAGATACGCAGTATTTT
TRBV28,NA,TRBJ2-7,NA,CASCNAPVSYEQYF,TGTGCCAGTTGTAATGCTCCAGTCTCCTACGAGCAGTACTTC
TRBV27,NA,TRBJ2-7,NA,CASSLSYSSYEQYF,TGTGCCAGCAGCTTATCATACAGCTCCTACGAGCAGTACTTC
TRBV4-1,NA,TRBJ2-3,NA,CASNNLQGTDTQYF,TGCGCCAGCAACAATTTACAGGGCACAGATACGCAGTATTTT
TRBV24-1,TRBD1,TRBJ1-2,NA,CATSARGSNYGYTF,TGTGCCACCAGTGCCAGGGGGAGTAACTATGGCTACACCTTC
TRBV18,TRBD2,TRBJ2-7,NA,CASSPLASGNSYEQYF,TGTGCCAGCTCACCGCTGGCTAGCGGGAACTCCTACGAGCAGTACTTC
TRBV27,TRBD1,TRBJ2-1,once,CASSSLGQGDNEQFF,TGTGCCAGCAGTTCCCTGGGACAGGGGGACAATGAGCAGTTCTTC
TRBV5-1,NA,TRBJ1-1,NA,CASSLGGGYTEAFF,TGCGCCAGCAGCTTGGGGGGAGGTTACACTGAAGCTTTCTTT
TRBV28,TRBD2,TRBJ2-1,NA,CASSLSTSGGDNEQFF,TGTGCCAGCAGTTTATCGACTAGCGGGGGGGACAATGAGCAGTTCTTC
TRBV27,NA,TRBJ1-2,few,CASRRGGAYGYTF,TGTGCCAGCCGACGTGGAGGGGCCTATGGCTACACCTTC
TRBV4-3,TRBD2,TRBJ2-7,few,CASSLLAGAEQYF,TGCGCCAGCAGCCTTCTAGCGGGAGCCGAGCAGTACTTC
TRBV6-6,TRBD1,TRBJ1-5,NA,CASSFPEGAGGQPQHF,TGTGCCAGCAGTTTCCCCGAAGGGGCAGGGGGCCAGCCCCAGCATTTT
TRBV19,NA,TRBJ1-5,NA,CASTYLQGQVAGQPQHF,TGTGCCAGTACCTATCTTCAGGGACAAGTTGCTGGTCAGCCCCAGCATTTT
TRBV20-1,NA,TRBJ1-5,NA,CSARSPQHF,TGCAGTGCTAGAAGCCCGCAGCATTTT
TRBV5-3,TRBD2,TRBJ2-2,once,CARSRGLYGIVREVVTGELFF,TGTGCCAGAAGCCGAGGATTGTATGGAATCGTGCGGGAGGTTGTTACCGGGGAGCTGTTTTTT
TRBV11-2,NA,TRBJ2-3,NA,CASSLSWAGTDTQYF,TGTGCCAGCAGCCTTAGCTGGGCGGGAACAGATACGCAGTATTTT
TRBV2,TRBD1,TRBJ1-5,NA,CASSEWTGGNQPQHF,TGTGCCAGCAGTGAGTGGACAGGGGGCAATCAGCCCCAGCATTTT
TRBV28,TRBD2,TRBJ2-3,NA,CASSLRGLAGGSIIADTQYF,TGTGCCAGCAGCCTAAGGGGACTAGCGGGAGGGTCTATCATCGCAGATACGCAGTATTTT
TRBV18,NA,TRBJ2-1,few,CASSPPTGNNEQFF,TGTGCCAGCTCACCACCGACCGGGAACAATGAGCAGTTCTTC
TRBV9,TRBD2,TRBJ2-5,NA,CASSVASGRPQETQYF,TGTGCCAGCAGCGTAGCTAGCGGGAGACCCCAAGAGACCCAGTACTTC
TRBV11-2,NA,TRBJ2-2,NA,CASSLSRGLAGELFF,TGTGCCAGCAGCTTATCGCGGGGTCTCGCCGGGGAGCTGTTTTTT
TRBV24-1,TRBD2,TRBJ2-7,NA,CATSESGRASYEQYF,TGTGCCACCAGTGAGAGCGGGAGGGCCTCCTACGAGCAGTACTTC
TRBV7-2,TRBD1,TRBJ1-1,few,CASSSPNQGADTEAFF,TGTGCCAGCAGCTCCCCGAACCAGGGGGCGGACACTGAAGCTTTCTTT
TRBV9,NA,TRBJ1-3,NA,CASSQGPQEGNTIYF,TGTGCCAGCAGCCAGGGCCCTCAAGAGGGAAACACCATATATTTT
TRBV7-7,TRBD2,TRBJ2-5,once,CASSPSGSNGETQYF,TGTGCTAGCAGTCCTAGCGGGAGTAATGGAGAGACCCAGTACTTC